These T cell receptor beta chains were read from a single sample in a study of cytomegalovirus exposure and HLA in healthy donors. Assay used: immunoSEQ multiplex PCR; TCRdb lists only in-frame clones, some missing. The sample yields about 73,000 clones, roughly 95% seen once. The sequencing input was PBMCs. These TCRs come from a man younger than 35 in good health and CMV-seronegative. Both conserved end residues are part of each CDR3. D genes are given only for firm matches. Clone size is stated in some rows and not others, as once, few, many or a class when expanded.

clone_size: .; d_call: .; j_call: TRBJ2-7; v_call: TRBV29-1; cdr3_nt: TGCAGCGTTGACCGCACAGGATCCTACGAGCAGTACTTC; cdr3_aa: CSVDRTGSYEQYF
clone_size: .; d_call: TRBD1; j_call: TRBJ2-3; v_call: TRBV5-6; cdr3_nt: TGTGCCAGCAGCTTGGACAGGGGGCAAATCCCAGATACGCAGTATTTT; cdr3_aa: CASSLDRGQIPDTQYF
clone_size: .; d_call: .; j_call: TRBJ2-1; v_call: TRBV7-9; cdr3_nt: TGTGCCAGCAGCTTAGCGGGTCGGGGGAACCATGAGCAGTTCTTC; cdr3_aa: CASSLAGRGNHEQFF
clone_size: .; d_call: .; j_call: TRBJ1-5; v_call: TRBV2; cdr3_nt: TGTGCCAGCACTTTGCGGGACGGCAATCAGCCCCAGCATTTT; cdr3_aa: CASTLRDGNQPQHF
clone_size: .; d_call: .; j_call: TRBJ1-2; v_call: TRBV28; cdr3_nt: TGTGCCAGCAGTTTTGCGGGTATATTTCCTGGCTACACCTTC; cdr3_aa: CASSFAGIFPGYTF
clone_size: .; d_call: .; j_call: TRBJ1-5; v_call: TRBV6-6; cdr3_nt: TGTGCCAGCAGTTACGTCGGGGTGACTCAGCCCCAGCATTTT; cdr3_aa: CASSYVGVTQPQHF
clone_size: .; d_call: .; j_call: TRBJ1-2; v_call: TRBV5-5; cdr3_nt: TGTGCCAGCAGCTTAGTTTTAGTAGCTAACTATGGCTACACCTTC; cdr3_aa: CASSLVLVANYGYTF
clone_size: .; d_call: .; j_call: TRBJ2-2; v_call: TRBV5-8; cdr3_nt: TGTGCCAGCAGCTCCTATACCGGGGAGCTGTTTTTT; cdr3_aa: CASSSYTGELFF
clone_size: .; d_call: TRBD1; j_call: TRBJ2-4; v_call: TRBV27; cdr3_nt: TGTGCCAGCAGTCTGAGGACAGGTGGGGACATTCAGTACTTC; cdr3_aa: CASSLRTGGDIQYF
clone_size: .; d_call: .; j_call: TRBJ1-2; v_call: TRBV7-2; cdr3_nt: TGTGCCAGCAGCTCAGGGAATTTAGGTGGCTACACCTTC; cdr3_aa: CASSSGNLGGYTF
clone_size: .; d_call: .; j_call: TRBJ2-3; v_call: TRBV27; cdr3_nt: TGTGCCAGCAGTTTATCGATGGCTTTTGTCTTTAGCACAGATACGCAGTATTTT; cdr3_aa: CASSLSMAFVFSTDTQYF
clone_size: .; d_call: .; j_call: TRBJ2-2; v_call: TRBV27; cdr3_nt: TGTGCCAGCAGTCGCACGTCCCTAAGATACACCGGGGAGCTGTTTTTT; cdr3_aa: CASSRTSLRYTGELFF
clone_size: .; d_call: .; j_call: TRBJ2-1; v_call: TRBV5-1; cdr3_nt: TGCGCCAGCAGCCTCACGGGGTACAATGAGCAGTTCTTC; cdr3_aa: CASSLTGYNEQFF
clone_size: .; d_call: .; j_call: TRBJ1-1; v_call: TRBV6-5; cdr3_nt: TGTGCCAGCAGTTATAATTCCAGGGGCGCTTTAACTGAAGCTTTCTTT; cdr3_aa: CASSYNSRGALTEAFF
clone_size: .; d_call: .; j_call: TRBJ1-1; v_call: TRBV29-1; cdr3_nt: TGCAGCGTTGAAGGCAGGGGGAACACTGAAGCTTTCTTT; cdr3_aa: CSVEGRGNTEAFF
clone_size: .; d_call: TRBD1; j_call: TRBJ1-3; v_call: TRBV18; cdr3_nt: TGTGCCAGCTCACCACCGACAGGGGGCACTGGAAACACCATATATTTT; cdr3_aa: CASSPPTGGTGNTIYF
clone_size: .; d_call: TRBD2; j_call: TRBJ2-3; v_call: TRBV9; cdr3_nt: TGTGCCAGCAGCGTAGAGGGCGCGGGGGGAGGGGAAGCGCAGTATTTT; cdr3_aa: CASSVEGAGGGEAQYF
clone_size: once; d_call: .; j_call: TRBJ2-7; v_call: TRBV9; cdr3_nt: TGTGCCACTTCCCCGACTTCCCTCCCCTACGAGCAGTACTTC; cdr3_aa: CATSPTSLPYEQYF
clone_size: .; d_call: TRBD1; j_call: TRBJ2-2; v_call: TRBV4-1; cdr3_nt: TGCGCCAGCAGCCAATCCCGGGACAGGCGTACCGGGGAGCTGTTTTTT; cdr3_aa: CASSQSRDRRTGELFF
clone_size: .; d_call: TRBD1; j_call: TRBJ1-1; v_call: TRBV5-6; cdr3_nt: TGTGCCAGCATCCGACAGGGACCGAACACTGAAACTTTCTTT; cdr3_aa: CASIRQGPNTETFF
clone_size: .; d_call: TRBD1; j_call: TRBJ1-2; v_call: TRBV9; cdr3_nt: TGTGCCAGCAGCTCCCTCCCCGGGACAGGGGATGGCTACACCTTC; cdr3_aa: CASSSLPGTGDGYTF
clone_size: few; d_call: .; j_call: TRBJ1-1; v_call: TRBV5-4; cdr3_nt: TGTGCCAGCAGCTTGGCCGGTTGGGGGGGAGCTTTCTTT; cdr3_aa: CASSLAGWGGAFF
clone_size: .; d_call: .; j_call: TRBJ2-7; v_call: TRBV21-1; cdr3_nt: TGTGCCAGCAGCAATTCCCTGACAGACTACGAGCAGTACTTC; cdr3_aa: CASSNSLTDYEQYF
clone_size: once; d_call: TRBD2; j_call: TRBJ2-1; v_call: TRBV5-1; cdr3_nt: TGCGCCTCAGGGGGTCGGCGGGGGGGCTCATACAATGAGCAGTTCTTC; cdr3_aa: CASGGRRGGSYNEQFF
clone_size: .; d_call: .; j_call: TRBJ1-2; v_call: TRBV28; cdr3_nt: TGTGCCAGCAGGACCGGACAGTTTAACTATGGCTACACCTTC; cdr3_aa: CASRTGQFNYGYTF
clone_size: .; d_call: .; j_call: TRBJ2-5; v_call: TRBV2; cdr3_nt: TGTGCCAGCGCCCGGGACCAAGAGACCCAGTACTTC; cdr3_aa: CASARDQETQYF
clone_size: once; d_call: .; j_call: TRBJ1-1; v_call: TRBV18; cdr3_nt: TGTGCCAGCTCTCAAGATACAGGATTTATCGCTGAAGCTTTCTTT; cdr3_aa: CASSQDTGFIAEAFF
clone_size: .; d_call: TRBD1; j_call: TRBJ2-2; v_call: TRBV5-1; cdr3_nt: TGCGCCAGCAGCTCAATAGACCGGGACAGGGGCCGACGTCTCACCGGGGAGCTGTTTTTT; cdr3_aa: CASSSIDRDRGRRLTGELFF
clone_size: .; d_call: .; j_call: TRBJ2-7; v_call: TRBV11-2; cdr3_nt: TGTGCCAGCAGCTTAGGGCGGCAATCCTACGAGCAGTACTTC; cdr3_aa: CASSLGRQSYEQYF
clone_size: .; d_call: .; j_call: TRBJ1-5; v_call: TRBV7-2; cdr3_nt: TGTGCCAGCACAGGGGACACTTATCAGCCCCAGCATTTT; cdr3_aa: CASTGDTYQPQHF
clone_size: .; d_call: TRBD2; j_call: TRBJ2-5; v_call: TRBV9; cdr3_nt: TGTGCCAGCAGCGTAGCCGGAGGTACTAGCGGACAAGAGACCCAGTACTTC; cdr3_aa: CASSVAGGTSGQETQYF
clone_size: .; d_call: TRBD1; j_call: TRBJ1-1; v_call: TRBV5-4; cdr3_nt: TGTGCCAGCAGCTTGGTAGACAGGGGGAACACTGAAGCTTTCTTT; cdr3_aa: CASSLVDRGNTEAFF
clone_size: .; d_call: .; j_call: TRBJ1-4; v_call: TRBV2; cdr3_nt: TGTGCCAGCAGTGAAGGGGCAAATGAAAAACTGTTTTTT; cdr3_aa: CASSEGANEKLFF
clone_size: .; d_call: .; j_call: TRBJ1-4; v_call: TRBV6-5; cdr3_nt: TGTGCCAGCAGTTCTTACCTCGCGGGGGCGCAGGAAAAACTGTTTTTT; cdr3_aa: CASSSYLAGAQEKLFF
clone_size: once; d_call: TRBD1; j_call: TRBJ2-2; v_call: TRBV27; cdr3_nt: TGTGCCAGCAGTTCCATTCCGGGACAGGCGGCTGGCACCGGGGAGCTGTTTTTT; cdr3_aa: CASSSIPGQAAGTGELFF
clone_size: once; d_call: .; j_call: TRBJ2-3; v_call: TRBV9; cdr3_nt: TGTGCCAGCAGCGTAGGGACAGTAACAGATACGCAGTATTTT; cdr3_aa: CASSVGTVTDTQYF
clone_size: .; d_call: .; j_call: TRBJ2-1; v_call: TRBV5-1; cdr3_nt: TGCGCCAGCAGCCCGGCGGGGACTGAGCAGTTCTTC; cdr3_aa: CASSPAGTEQFF
clone_size: .; d_call: TRBD1; j_call: TRBJ1-5; v_call: TRBV19; cdr3_nt: TGTGCCAGTACGTGGGGGACAGGGGTTCAGAGCAATCAGCCCCAGCATTTT; cdr3_aa: CASTWGTGVQSNQPQHF
clone_size: .; d_call: .; j_call: TRBJ1-3; v_call: TRBV7-3; cdr3_nt: TGTGCCAGCAGCCAAAATTCTGGAAACACCATATATTTT; cdr3_aa: CASSQNSGNTIYF
clone_size: .; d_call: .; j_call: TRBJ1-2; v_call: TRBV28; cdr3_nt: TGTGCCAGCAGTAAACAGGGTGTCTACACCTTC; cdr3_aa: CASSKQGVYTF
clone_size: .; d_call: .; j_call: TRBJ2-3; v_call: TRBV9; cdr3_nt: TGTGCCAGCAGCGAGGACTCCAGCACAGATACGCAGTATTTT; cdr3_aa: CASSEDSSTDTQYF
clone_size: .; d_call: .; j_call: TRBJ2-3; v_call: TRBV11-3; cdr3_nt: TGTGCCAGCAGCTTAGGGACAGATCTTACAGATACGCAGTATTTT; cdr3_aa: CASSLGTDLTDTQYF
clone_size: .; d_call: .; j_call: TRBJ1-1; v_call: TRBV7-3; cdr3_nt: TGTGCCAGCAGCTCACATGGAGGGCGGAACACTGAAGCTTTCTTT; cdr3_aa: CASSSHGGRNTEAFF
clone_size: .; d_call: TRBD1; j_call: TRBJ2-3; v_call: TRBV6-1; cdr3_nt: TGTGCCAGCAGTGACGGGACAGGGGGGGCAGATACGCAGTATTTT; cdr3_aa: CASSDGTGGADTQYF
clone_size: .; d_call: .; j_call: TRBJ1-5; v_call: TRBV19; cdr3_nt: TGTGCCAGTAGTATAGCAGGGGCAAGCAATCAGCCCCAGCATTTT; cdr3_aa: CASSIAGASNQPQHF
clone_size: .; d_call: .; j_call: TRBJ1-1; v_call: TRBV29-1; cdr3_nt: TGCAGCGTCGCCCAGAAGATGAACACTGAAGCTTTCTTT; cdr3_aa: CSVAQKMNTEAFF
clone_size: .; d_call: .; j_call: TRBJ2-7; v_call: TRBV7-9; cdr3_nt: TGTGCCAGCAGCTCAACCAGTCCAGGGGTCGAGCAGTACTTC; cdr3_aa: CASSSTSPGVEQYF
clone_size: .; d_call: .; j_call: TRBJ1-1; v_call: TRBV6-5; cdr3_nt: TGTGCCAGCAGTAGATATATGGGGGCGGCTTTCTTT; cdr3_aa: CASSRYMGAAFF
clone_size: .; d_call: .; j_call: TRBJ1-2; v_call: TRBV18; cdr3_nt: TGTGCCAGCTCACTCCGGGAGGGGGACTATGGCTACACCTTC; cdr3_aa: CASSLREGDYGYTF
clone_size: .; d_call: TRBD1; j_call: TRBJ1-2; v_call: TRBV7-8; cdr3_nt: TGTGCCAGCAGCAGCCAGACAGGGGATTCTGGCTACACCTTC; cdr3_aa: CASSSQTGDSGYTF
clone_size: .; d_call: .; j_call: TRBJ1-1; v_call: TRBV6-5; cdr3_nt: TGTGCCAGCAGTTTTCCCATCACTGAAGCTTTCTTT; cdr3_aa: CASSFPITEAFF
clone_size: .; d_call: .; j_call: TRBJ1-1; v_call: TRBV2; cdr3_nt: TGTGCCAGCAGTGGGGCGGAAGCTTTCTTT; cdr3_aa: CASSGAEAFF
clone_size: .; d_call: .; j_call: TRBJ1-1; v_call: TRBV28; cdr3_nt: TGTGCCAGCAGTTCCGCCCCGCGGGGCACTGAAGCTTTCTTT; cdr3_aa: CASSSAPRGTEAFF
clone_size: .; d_call: TRBD1; j_call: TRBJ2-2; v_call: TRBV7-6; cdr3_nt: TGTGCCAGCAGCGATCAGGACAGGGTAACATTTGTCGGGGAGCTGTTTTTT; cdr3_aa: CASSDQDRVTFVGELFF